This entry lists 21 T cell receptor beta chains sequenced from one sample in a study of blood T cells in healthy people across ages. Using a J-beta primer mix together with a sample-barcoded 5' primer, a second PCR was run for about 6 to 11 cycles. Each CDR3 protein is one row after TCRdb ran MiXCR on the 5' RACE reads. Here the sample spans 1.8 million or so distinct CDR3 sequences, roughly two fifths being singletons. The sample taken for sequencing was blood. Source of these receptors: a human donor in good health.

This clonotype was found a few times. This rearrangement joins TRBV7-9 to TRBJ2-3, with 11 bases identical to TRBD1. Trimming at V came to 5 bases and at J to 2 bases, leaving 3 bases not matched to a gene. This CDR3 is built from 15 residues. Germline-derived CDR1 and CDR2 are SEHNR and FQNEAQ (reference sequence). The CDR3 loop is CASSRDRGNTDTQYF. CDR3 DNA sequence: TGTGCCAGCAGCCGGGACAGGGGGAACACAGATACGCAGTATTTT.

A few counts support this clonotype. CDR3 protein: CSATPGGQDEQFF. The CDR3 region has the DNA TGCAGTGCAACCCCGGGGGGGCAGGATGAGCAGTTCTTC. This chain joins TRBV20-1 and TRBJ2-1; 8 bases align to TRBD2. The junction had 9 bases not matched to a gene; V was cut back by 6 bases and J by 8 bases. CDR3 length equals 13 residues. CDR1 and CDR2 (germline): DFQATT, SNEGSKA (reference sequence).

The chain uses TRBV7-8 and TRBJ1-5; 10 bases match TRBD1. The ends lost 6 bases at V and 4 bases at J; junction bases unmatched: 12. This CDR3 comprises 17 residues. The germline V gene encodes CDR1 SGHVS and CDR2 FQNEAQ. Here the CDR3 reads CASRNGGGQGLNQPQHF. Here the CDR3 DNA reads TGTGCCAGCAGAAATGGAGGGGGACAGGGGCTAAATCAGCCCCAGCATTTT.

The chain is built from TRBV6-2 or TRBV6-3 and TRBJ1-5; perhaps TRBD1 as D (5 bases). V dropped 5 bases and J dropped 10 bases, with 12 bases sitting between them. This CDR3 has 12 amino acids. CDR1 is MNHEY, CDR2 SVGEGT, per germline. In DNA, the CDR3 is TGTGCCAGCAGTCTCAGGGAAGGACCCCAGCATTTT. It codes for CASSLREGPQHF.

The rearrangement joins TRBV10-3 to TRBJ1-2; D remains ambiguous. Trimming pared 0 bases from V and 4 bases from J, leaving 3 bases between. This CDR3 has 12 amino acids. Per germline, CDR1 ENHRY and CDR2 SYGVKD. CDR3 sequence reads: CAISESCYGYTF. CDR3 sequence (DNA): TGTGCCATCAGTGAGTCTTGCTATGGCTACACCTTC.

The CDR3 nucleotides read TGCGCCAGCAGCGGGGGCGGAGGTGTTTCGGGGTACAGGGCGAGAAACGAGCAGTACTTC. Protein sequence: CASSGGGGVSGYRARNEQYF. V and J are TRBV5-1 and TRBJ2-7; maybe TRBD1 (6 bases). The germline V gene encodes CDR1 SGHRS and CDR2 YFSETQ. With 4 bases removed from V and 5 bases from J, the gap between germline ends came to 34 bases. This CDR3 spans 20 amino acids. Combining the CDR3 with reference TRBV5-1 and TRBJ2-7 gives the whole variable domain KAGVTQTPRYLIKTRGQQVTLSCSPISGHRSVSWYQQTPGQGLQFLFEYFSETQRNKGNFPGRFSGRQFSNSRSEMNVSTLELGDSALYLCASSGGGGVSGYRARNEQYFGPGTRLTVT.

This clonotype was recorded once. The chain links TRBV7-2 to TRBJ2-3; D might be TRBD1 or TRBD2, each matching 5 bases. The CDR3 runs to 16 residues. The V and J ends lost 4 bases and 1 base respectively, with 15 bases between them. CDR1 is SGHTA, CDR2 FQGNSA, per germline. The CDR3 spells CASSSSGGRGTDTQYF. In DNA, the CDR3 is TGTGCCAGCAGCTCGAGTGGGGGTAGGGGCACAGATACGCAGTATTTT.

Of note for this clonotype: At one end, the junction sequence differs from germline, possibly due to a read error. The chain has TRBV6-1 and TRBJ2-1; 13 positions match TRBD2. The CDR3 contains 17 residues. Germline assignment: CDR1 MNHNS and CDR2 SASEGT. CDR3 DNA: TGCGCCAGCAGCCCGGGACTAGCGGGGAGCTCCTACAATGAGCAGTTCTTC. Its translation: CASSPGLAGSSYNEQFF.

This clonotype showed up many times. The J gene is TRBJ2-2, the V gene TRBV5-1; D is undetermined. Trimming took 4 bases from V and 6 from J, leaving 7 bases between them. The CDR3 totals 12 residues. Germline V gene data show CDR1 as SGHRS and CDR2 as YFSETQ. DNA of the CDR3: TGCGCCAGCAGCCCGGTCCCCGGGGAGCTGTTTTTT. Protein: CASSPVPGELFF.

The genes are TRBV15 and TRBJ2-3; the D gene could be TRBD1 or TRBD2 (5 bases each). Germline-derived CDR1 and CDR2 are LNHNV and YYDKDF (reference sequence). The CDR3 is 15 amino acids. V lost 3 bases and J lost 1, with 11 bases in between. The CDR3 is CATSRGLGGTDTQYF. CDR3 sequence (DNA): TGTGCCACCAGCAGGGGTCTGGGGGGCACAGATACGCAGTATTTT.

V is TRBV7-2 and J is TRBJ2-7; the match to TRBD2 covers 9 bases. This CDR3 is built from 15 residues. V lost 5 bases, J lost 5 bases, and 10 bases stayed unmatched. Per the germline V gene, CDR1 is SGHTA and CDR2 is FQGNSA. CDR3 bases: TGTGCCAGCAGCCCCAGTAGCGGGGGCACCCACGAGCAGTACTTC. This translates into CASSPSSGGTHEQYF.

This clonotype was recorded a few times. The DNA for the CDR3 is TGTGCCAGCAGTTGGTCCGGGGCAGGGGAGACCCAGTACTTC. Amino acids: CASSWSGAGETQYF. The chain carries TRBV6-5 and TRBJ2-5, with D possibly called TRBD1 or TRBD2 (5 bases each). V shed 4 bases and J shed 5 bases, with 14 bases lying between them. Germline CDR1 MNHEY, CDR2 SVGAGI. This CDR3 comprises 14 residues.

The rearrangement links TRBV28 to TRBJ1-1; D is perhaps TRBD1 (5 bases). Germline V CDR1 and CDR2: MDHEN, SYDVKM. Trimming shortened V by 6 bases and J by 5 bases, and 13 bases separated the two germline ends. The CDR3 extends over 13 amino acids. The CDR3 protein is CASRGVGGTEAFF. The DNA for the CDR3 is TGTGCCAGCAGGGGAGTTGGGGGAACTGAAGCTTTCTTT.

In its sample, this clonotype was seen many times. The junction departs from germline at one end; a sequencing error may be responsible. The CDR3 region is CASSLDWGTEAFF. CDR3 sequence (DNA): TGCGCCAGCAGCCTCGACTGGGGCACTGAAGCTTTCTTT. The V and J genes are TRBV7-2 and TRBJ1-1, with no clear D. The CDR3 sequence is 13 residues long. Germline CDR1 SGHTA, CDR2 FQGNSA. Supplemented by reference TRBV7-2 and TRBJ1-1, the full variable domain reads GAGVSQSPSNKVTEKGKDVELRCDPISGHTALYWYRQSLGQGLEFLIYFQGNSAPDKSGLPSDRFSAERTGGSVSTLTIQRTQQEDSAVYLCASSLDWGTEAFFGQGTRLTVV.

V and J are TRBV10-3 and TRBJ1-1; D unclear. Germline V gene data show CDR1 as ENHRY and CDR2 as SYGVKD. V was trimmed by 6 bases and J by 0 bases, leaving 8 bases between them. The CDR3 sequence is 13 residues long. The CDR3 nucleotides are TGTGCCATCAGAGGGTCATTGAACACTGAAGCTTTCTTT. Protein product: CAIRGSLNTEAFF.

This clonotype was seen at least ten times. The J gene is TRBJ2-3, the V gene TRBV7-3; TRBD2 agrees at 9 bases. The CDR3 is 17 amino acids. V lost 2 bases, J lost 4 bases, and 10 bases stayed unmatched. Germline assignment: CDR1 SGHTA and CDR2 FQGTGA. The CDR3 nucleotides read TGTGCCAGCAGCTTAGGGGCCCTAGCGGGGATACCAGATACGCAGTATTTT. Residues: CASSLGALAGIPDTQYF.

The chain combines TRBV7-9 with TRBJ2-5; D remains unclear. V lost 5 bases, J lost 2 bases, and 12 bases lay in between. Germline lookup yields CDR1 SEHNR and CDR2 FQNEAQ (reference sequence). The CDR3 runs to 14 residues. The CDR3, as DNA: TGTGCCAGCAGCGTACGGACGACACAAGAGACCCAGTACTTC. Its protein is CASSVRTTQETQYF.

The chain has TRBV7-9 and TRBJ1-2; 12 bases are a match to TRBD1. The germline V gene encodes CDR1 SEHNR and CDR2 FQNEAQ (reference sequence). The length of the CDR3 is 16 residues. V was pared by 2 bases and J by 6 bases, with 7 bases of the junction left unmatched. The CDR3 DNA sequence: TGTGCCAGCAGCTTACAGTCAGGGACAGGGGGCGATGGCTACACCTTC. Its protein is CASSLQSGTGGDGYTF.

V gene TRBV7-2 combines with J gene TRBJ2-7; D not resolved. The CDR3 consists of 14 residues. CDR1 is SGHTA, CDR2 FQGNSA, per germline. V gave up 10 bases and J gave up 1 base, with 17 bases separating them. The CDR3 DNA follows: TGTGCCACCGCACGACTCGCCCATTCCTACGAGCAGTACTTC. Its protein product is CATARLAHSYEQYF.

V gene TRBV15 combines with J gene TRBJ2-5, with D hard to call. Germline loops: CDR1 LNHNV, CDR2 YYDKDF (reference sequence). This CDR3 has 16 residues. With 0 bases removed from V and 3 bases from J, the gap between germline ends came to 14 bases. CDR3 residues: CATSRDLVATEETQYF. The CDR3 region has the DNA TGTGCCACCAGCAGAGATCTGGTGGCTACCGAAGAGACCCAGTACTTC.

J is TRBJ1-1 and V is TRBV7-9; D is possibly TRBD1 (5 bases). Trimming took 6 bases from V and 3 from J, leaving 20 bases between them. Germline values: CDR1 SEHNR, CDR2 FQNEAQ (reference sequence). This CDR3 is built from 16 residues. CDR3 in DNA: TGTGCCAGCAGGAGGCGGGGGACCGAGGACGACACTGAAGCTTTCTTT. It encodes CASRRRGTEDDTEAFF.